The T cell receptor (beta chain) under discussion was sequenced for a study of blood T cell repertoires in COVID-19. Authors' analysis steps: Amplification with reference gene primers provided the estimates of nucleated cell counts. Sequenced by immunoSEQ multiplex PCR; TCRdb stores in-frame clones only, minus some. Clone size and V and J calls were adopted from that table, with D and trimming inferred from the DNA. The data show under 300,000 clones, 85% seen once. CDR1 is SGHAT and CDR2 is FQNNGV in the germline V gene. CDR3 length: 18 residues. V lost 8 bases and J 3 bases, leaving 28 bases between the germline ends.

The rearrangement joins TRBV11-2 to TRBJ2-5; perhaps TRBD1 as D (5 bases). The sequencing sample was made of peripheral blood. This sequence originates from a human donor in a cohort sampled during active COVID-19. This chain's CDR3 is CASAVLKEWQGEKETQYF. The CDR3 nucleotides read TGTGCCAGCGCGGTACTGAAGGAGTGGCAGGGTGAAAAAGAGACCCAGTACTTC.